Listed below are T cell receptor beta chains from one sample, sequenced in a study of Graves' ophthalmopathy and Graves' hyperthyroidism. One entry per CDR3 protein, called by TCRdb with MiXCR from the multiplex PCR reads. The sample carries around 670,000 distinct CDR3 sequences, roughly two fifths recorded once. Source material: peripheral blood. These receptors were taken from an adult man with Graves' ophthalmopathy. Both conserved end residues are part of each CDR3. A D gene is named only where the DNA matches it firmly. Expanded clones are given a class, and other clones once, few, many or no size at all.

cdr3_aa	cdr3_nt	clone_size	j_call	d_call	v_call
CAISEGRRTGDQETQYF	TGTGCCATCAGTGAGGGTCGGAGGACAGGAGACCAAGAGACCCAGTACTTC	-	TRBJ2-5	TRBD1	TRBV10-3
CASTTFGLAGRSSYEQYF	TGTGCCAGCACAACCTTTGGTCTAGCGGGGAGGAGCTCCTACGAGCAGTACTTC	-	TRBJ2-7	TRBD2	TRBV25-1
CASTLSGGHTGELFF	TGCGCCAGCACTCTTAGCGGGGGGCACACCGGGGAGCTGTTTTTT	-	TRBJ2-2	TRBD2	TRBV10-1
CSVIGQGLASEQYF	TGCAGCGTTATCGGACAGGGGTTGGCGAGTGAGCAGTACTTC	few	TRBJ2-7	TRBD1	TRBV29-1
CASSLRVSGELFF	TGTGCCAGCAGTCTCAGGGTGTCCGGGGAGCTGTTTTTT	many	TRBJ2-2	-	TRBV2
CASIPPSLGAFF	TGTGCCAGTATCCCGCCTTCGCTGGGTGCTTTCTTT	many	TRBJ1-1	-	TRBV19
CSAPTGGGEKLFF	TGCAGTGCGCCCACAGGGGGCGGTGAAAAACTGTTTTTT	many	TRBJ1-4	TRBD1	TRBV20-1
CASSKTSGGAIETQYF	TGTGCTAGCAGCAAGACTAGCGGGGGGGCCATTGAGACCCAGTACTTC	many	TRBJ2-5	TRBD2	TRBV7-7
CASRGRGLTEAFF	TGTGCCAGCAGAGGCCGGGGGCTCACTGAAGCTTTCTTT	-	TRBJ1-1	-	TRBV2
CATSDQGDSQPQHF	TGTGCCACCAGTGACCAGGGGGATAGTCAGCCCCAGCATTTT	many	TRBJ1-5	TRBD1	TRBV24-1
CASRGDRANTIYF	TGTGCCAGCCGAGGAGACAGGGCAAACACCATATATTTT	-	TRBJ1-3	TRBD1	TRBV10-3
CASRGYYEQYF	TGTGCCAGCAGGGGGTACTACGAGCAGTACTTC	few	TRBJ2-7	TRBD1	TRBV10-2
CASRRFNQPQHF	TGTGCCAGCAGGCGCTTCAATCAGCCCCAGCATTTT	few	TRBJ1-5	-	TRBV10-3
CSVEGGRTYEQYF	TGCAGCGTTGAAGGGGGTCGGACCTACGAGCAGTACTTC	once	TRBJ2-7	-	TRBV29-1
CASSQTGQINSPLHF	TGTGCCAGCAGCCAGACGGGACAGATTAATTCACCCCTCCACTTT	-	TRBJ1-6	TRBD1	TRBV7-2
CASSVHSEQYF	TGTGCCAGCAGCGTGCACAGCGAGCAGTACTTC	-	TRBJ2-7	-	TRBV9
CASSPIRSGSGYTF	TGTGCCAGCAGCCCGATACGTTCAGGGAGCGGCTACACCTTC	many	TRBJ1-2	-	TRBV3-1
CASSLDLGAQGYEQYF	TGTGCCAGCAGCTTAGACCTAGGGGCACAGGGCTACGAGCAGTACTTC	many	TRBJ2-7	-	TRBV11-2
CSARPPFYSPLHF	TGCAGTGCTAGACCCCCCTTCTACTCACCCCTCCACTTT	-	TRBJ1-6	-	TRBV20-1
CASSPSGVGEAFF	TGTGCCAGCAGCCCTTCGGGGGTGGGTGAAGCTTTCTTT	-	TRBJ1-1	-	TRBV7-2